The present T cell receptor beta chain was sequenced within a study of blood T cell repertoires in COVID-19. In the study overall: The samples span acute and convalescent COVID-19 from the United States, Italy and Spain. PBMCs, B-cell-depleted T cells, or T cells provided the cDNA or gDNA that made up the material.

As originally analysed: Amplified reference gene primers provided the basis for estimating nucleated cell counts. Assay: immunoSEQ multiplex PCR; the TCRdb copy retains only in-frame clones and omits some. Clone size and V and J calls were adopted from that table, with D and trimming inferred from the DNA. This sample has 150,000 to 180,000 clones, with over 60% found just once. Germline V gives CDR1 LGHDT, CDR2 YNNKEL (reference sequence). The CDR3 contains 13 residues. V was trimmed by 1 base and J by 10 bases, leaving 13 bases between them. The V gene is TRBV3-1 (or the pseudogene TRBV3-2), the J gene TRBJ1-2; D unclear. Sequenced: peripheral blood. This sequence was found in a woman older than 75 with acute or convalescent COVID-19. The CDR3 nucleotides are TGTGCCAGCAGCCAAGCATACTCGTCCGACTACACCTTC. Translating gives CASSQAYSSDYTF.